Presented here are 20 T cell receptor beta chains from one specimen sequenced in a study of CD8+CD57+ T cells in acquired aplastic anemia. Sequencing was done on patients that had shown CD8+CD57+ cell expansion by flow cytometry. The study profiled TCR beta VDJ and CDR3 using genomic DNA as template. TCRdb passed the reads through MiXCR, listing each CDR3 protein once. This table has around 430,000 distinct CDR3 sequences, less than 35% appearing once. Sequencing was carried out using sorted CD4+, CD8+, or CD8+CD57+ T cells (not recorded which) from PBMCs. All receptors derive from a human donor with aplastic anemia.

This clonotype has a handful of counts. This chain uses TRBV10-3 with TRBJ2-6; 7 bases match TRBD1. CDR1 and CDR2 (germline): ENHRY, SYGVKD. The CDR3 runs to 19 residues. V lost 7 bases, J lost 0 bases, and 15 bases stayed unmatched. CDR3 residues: CAIKGAGGNPLSGANVLTF. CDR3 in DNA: TGTGCCATCAAAGGAGCAGGGGGTAACCCCCTCTCTGGGGCCAACGTCCTGACTTTC.

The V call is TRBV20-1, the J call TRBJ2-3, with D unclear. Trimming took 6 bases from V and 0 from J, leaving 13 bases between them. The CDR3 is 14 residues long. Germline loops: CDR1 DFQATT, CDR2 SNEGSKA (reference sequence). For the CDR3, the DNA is TGCAGTGCCCTTACTCCCTTTAGCACAGATACGCAGTATTTT. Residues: CSALTPFSTDTQYF.

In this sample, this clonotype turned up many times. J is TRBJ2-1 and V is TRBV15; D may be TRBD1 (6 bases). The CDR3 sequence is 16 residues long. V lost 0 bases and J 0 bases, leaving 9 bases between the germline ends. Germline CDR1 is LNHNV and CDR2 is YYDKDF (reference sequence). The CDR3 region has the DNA TGTGCCACCAGCAGAGAAGGGGACACCTCCTACAATGAGCAGTTCTTC. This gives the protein CATSREGDTSYNEQFF.

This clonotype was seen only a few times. CDR3 nucleotides: TGTGCCAGCAGCCAGAGGGGATCTTCTGGAAACACCATATATTTT. Residues: CASSQRGSSGNTIYF. V and J are TRBV6-1 and TRBJ1-3, with a weak D call TRBD1 (5 bases). The CDR3 is 15 amino acids. The germline gives CDR1 MNHNS, CDR2 SASEGT. V dropped 6 bases and J dropped 1 base, with 13 bases sitting between them.

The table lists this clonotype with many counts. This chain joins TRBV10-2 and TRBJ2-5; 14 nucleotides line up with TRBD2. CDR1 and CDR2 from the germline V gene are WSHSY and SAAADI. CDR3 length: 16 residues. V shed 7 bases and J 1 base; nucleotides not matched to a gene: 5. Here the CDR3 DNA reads TGCGCCAGCACCGACGGACTAGCGGGAGGCCAAGAGACCCAGTACTTC. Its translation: CASTDGLAGGQETQYF.

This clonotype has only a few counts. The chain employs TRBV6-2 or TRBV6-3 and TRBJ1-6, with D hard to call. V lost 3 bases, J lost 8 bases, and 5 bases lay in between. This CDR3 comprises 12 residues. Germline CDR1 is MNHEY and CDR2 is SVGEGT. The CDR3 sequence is CASSYQYSPLHF. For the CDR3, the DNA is TGTGCCAGCAGTTATCAGTATTCACCCCTCCACTTT.

The CDR3 DNA reads as TGTGCCACCAGTGACCCGGACTATGGCTACACCTTC. Protein sequence: CATSDPDYGYTF. The chain has TRBV24-1 and TRBJ1-2, with D unclear. Germline values: CDR1 KGHDR, CDR2 SFDVKD. This CDR3 has 12 amino acids. Trimming shortened V by 4 bases and J by 3 bases, and 5 bases separated the two germline ends.

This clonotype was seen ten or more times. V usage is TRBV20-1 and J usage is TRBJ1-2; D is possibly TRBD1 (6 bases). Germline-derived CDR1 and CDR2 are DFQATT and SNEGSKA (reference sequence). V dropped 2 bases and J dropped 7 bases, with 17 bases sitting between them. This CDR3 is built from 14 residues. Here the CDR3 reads CSARRTATGSGYTF. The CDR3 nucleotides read TGCAGTGCTAGAAGGACAGCGACTGGGTCTGGCTACACCTTC.

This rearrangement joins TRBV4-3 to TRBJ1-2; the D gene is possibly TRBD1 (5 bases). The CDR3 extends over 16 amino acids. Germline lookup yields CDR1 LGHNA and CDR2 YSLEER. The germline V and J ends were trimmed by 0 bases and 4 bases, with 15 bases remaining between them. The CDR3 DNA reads TGCGCCAGCAGCCAAGATAGGGGAGGGGTACGCTATGGCTACACCTTC. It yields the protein CASSQDRGGVRYGYTF.

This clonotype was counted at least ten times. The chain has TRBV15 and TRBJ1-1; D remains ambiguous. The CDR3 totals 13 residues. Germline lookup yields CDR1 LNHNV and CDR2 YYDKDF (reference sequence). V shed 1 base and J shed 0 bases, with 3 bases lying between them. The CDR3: CATSRVMNTEAFF. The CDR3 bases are TGTGCCACCAGCAGAGTAATGAACACTGAAGCTTTCTTT.

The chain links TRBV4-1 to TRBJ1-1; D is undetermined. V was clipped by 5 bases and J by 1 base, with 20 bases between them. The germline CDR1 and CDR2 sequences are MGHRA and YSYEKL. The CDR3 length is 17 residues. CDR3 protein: CASSEGGPVLRNTEAFF. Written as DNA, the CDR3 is TGCGCCAGCAGCGAAGGTGGCCCAGTTTTGAGGAACACTGAAGCTTTCTTT.

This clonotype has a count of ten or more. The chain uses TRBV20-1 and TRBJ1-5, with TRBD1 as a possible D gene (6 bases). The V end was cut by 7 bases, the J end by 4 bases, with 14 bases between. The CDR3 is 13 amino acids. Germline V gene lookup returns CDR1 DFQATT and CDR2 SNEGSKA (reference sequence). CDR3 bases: TGCAGTGGCCTGGGGACACGAAATCAGCCCCAGCATTTT. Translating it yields CSGLGTRNQPQHF.

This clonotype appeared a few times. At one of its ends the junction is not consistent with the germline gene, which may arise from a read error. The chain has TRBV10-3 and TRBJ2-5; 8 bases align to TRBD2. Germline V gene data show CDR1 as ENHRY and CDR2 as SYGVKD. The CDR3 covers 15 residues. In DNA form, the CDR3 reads TGTGCCAGCAGTCAGGGGACTAGAGAGCTCGAGACCCAGTACTTC. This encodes CASSQGTRELETQYF.

The CDR3 region is CSARTGYGSTDTQYF. The DNA of the CDR3 is TGCAGTGCTAGAACTGGGTATGGTAGCACAGATACGCAGTATTTT. This rearrangement joins TRBV20-1 to TRBJ2-3; no firm D call. The germline V gene has CDR1 DFQATT and CDR2 SNEGSKA (reference sequence). Trimming stripped 2 bases from V and 0 bases from J, with 12 bases between. CDR3 size: 15 residues.

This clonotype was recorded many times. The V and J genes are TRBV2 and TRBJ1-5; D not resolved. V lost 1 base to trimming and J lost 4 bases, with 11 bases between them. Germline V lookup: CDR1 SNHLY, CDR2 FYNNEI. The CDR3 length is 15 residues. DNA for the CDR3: TGTGCCAGCAGTGAAGGGAGGCAGGAAAATCAGCCCCAGCATTTT. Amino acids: CASSEGRQENQPQHF.

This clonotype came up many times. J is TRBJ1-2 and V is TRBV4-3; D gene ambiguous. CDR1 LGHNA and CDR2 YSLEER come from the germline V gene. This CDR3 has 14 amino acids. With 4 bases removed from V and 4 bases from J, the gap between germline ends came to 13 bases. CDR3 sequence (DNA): TGCGCCAGCAGCCTATACAACATTGGCTATGGCTACACCTTC. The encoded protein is CASSLYNIGYGYTF.

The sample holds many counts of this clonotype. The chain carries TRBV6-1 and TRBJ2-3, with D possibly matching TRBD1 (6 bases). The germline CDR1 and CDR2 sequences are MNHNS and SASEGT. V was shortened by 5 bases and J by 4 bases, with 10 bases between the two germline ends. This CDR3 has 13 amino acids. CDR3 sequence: CASSRKGADTQYF. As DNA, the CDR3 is TGTGCCAGCAGTCGAAAGGGGGCAGATACGCAGTATTTT.

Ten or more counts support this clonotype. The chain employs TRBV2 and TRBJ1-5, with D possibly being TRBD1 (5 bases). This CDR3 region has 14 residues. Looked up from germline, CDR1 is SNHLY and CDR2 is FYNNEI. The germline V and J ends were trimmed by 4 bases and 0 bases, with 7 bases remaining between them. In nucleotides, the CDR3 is TGTGCCAGCAGTGTACAGGATAGCAATCAGCCCCAGCATTTT. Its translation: CASSVQDSNQPQHF.

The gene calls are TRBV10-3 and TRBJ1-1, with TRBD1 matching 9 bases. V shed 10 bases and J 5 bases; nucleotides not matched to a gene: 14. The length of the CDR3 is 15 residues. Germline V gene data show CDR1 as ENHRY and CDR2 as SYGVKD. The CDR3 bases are TGTGCCACCAATGCTGGGACAGGGTGGTCGACTGAAGCTTTCTTT. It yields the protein CATNAGTGWSTEAFF.

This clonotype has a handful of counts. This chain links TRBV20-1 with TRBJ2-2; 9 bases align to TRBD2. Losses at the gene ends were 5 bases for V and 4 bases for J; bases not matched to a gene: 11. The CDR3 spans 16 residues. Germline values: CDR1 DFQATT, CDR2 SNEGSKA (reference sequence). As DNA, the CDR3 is TGCAGTGCTGTCAAGGGTGGGACTAGCCTCACCGGGGAGCTGTTTTTT. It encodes CSAVKGGTSLTGELFF.